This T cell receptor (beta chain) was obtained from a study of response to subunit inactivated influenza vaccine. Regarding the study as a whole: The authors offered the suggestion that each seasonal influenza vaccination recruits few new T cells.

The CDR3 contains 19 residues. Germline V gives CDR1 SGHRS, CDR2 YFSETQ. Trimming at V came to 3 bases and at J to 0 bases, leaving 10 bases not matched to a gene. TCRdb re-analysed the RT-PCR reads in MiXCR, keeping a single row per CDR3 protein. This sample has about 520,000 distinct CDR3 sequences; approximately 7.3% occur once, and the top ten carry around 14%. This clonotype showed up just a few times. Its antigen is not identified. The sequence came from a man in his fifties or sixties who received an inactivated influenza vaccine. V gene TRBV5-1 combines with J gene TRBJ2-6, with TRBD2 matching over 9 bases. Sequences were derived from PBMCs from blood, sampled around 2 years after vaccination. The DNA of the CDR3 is TGCGCCAGCAGCTCCGAACGACTAGCGGTACTCTCTGGGGCCAACGTCCTGACTTTC. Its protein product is CASSSERLAVLSGANVLTF.